The 11 T cell receptor beta chains in this list originate from one sample, sequenced in a study of cytomegalovirus exposure and HLA in healthy donors. Primers: 60 Vbeta forward and 13 Jbeta reverse. Sequencing was performed with immunoSEQ multiplex PCR; in TCRdb, only in-frame clones are kept and a portion is missing. The sample yields approximately 220,000 clones, 76% seen once. Sequencing used PBMCs. Receptors were obtained from a man aged 18 to 30 in good health and CMV-seronegative.

The chain links TRBV30 to TRBJ2-3; 11 bases map to TRBD2. CDR3 length: 16 amino acids. Germline V gene sequence: CDR1 GTSNPN, CDR2 SVGIG (reference sequence). V lost 3 bases, J lost 1 base, and 6 bases stayed unmatched. The CDR3 here is CAWSRTSGWGTDTQYF. The CDR3 DNA is TGTGCCTGGAGCCGGACTAGCGGGTGGGGCACAGATACGCAGTATTTT. Full variable domain (missing parts from reference TRBV30 and TRBJ2-3): SQTIHQWPATLVQPVGSPLSLECTVEGTSNPNLYWYRQAAGRGLQLLFYSVGIGQISSEVPQNLSASRPQDRQFILSSKKLLLSDSGFYLCAWSRTSGWGTDTQYFGPGTRLTVL.

A single count supports this clone. V usage is TRBV7-3 and J usage is TRBJ2-1; 9 bases fit TRBD1. The CDR3 is 15 residues long. Germline CDR1 SGHTA, CDR2 FQGTGA. J was trimmed by 7 bases and V by 2 bases; bases with no gene match: 6. The CDR3 spells CASSLGTGFWNEQFF. In DNA, the CDR3 is TGTGCCAGCAGCTTAGGGACAGGGTTCTGGAATGAGCAGTTCTTC.

This chain uses TRBV14 with TRBJ1-6, with 8 bases fitting TRBD1. The CDR3 has 15 amino acids. Germline V gene lookup returns CDR1 SGHDN and CDR2 FVKESK. V lost 3 bases to trimming and J lost 7 bases; unmatched junction nucleotides: 5. In DNA form, the CDR3 reads TGTGCCAGCAGCCAGACAGGGGTTTGGAATTCACCCCTCCACTTT. Translation: CASSQTGVWNSPLHF.

The chain combines TRBV19 with TRBJ1-1, with D possibly TRBD1 on 6 matching bases. The CDR3 totals 14 residues. The V end was cut by 6 bases, the J end by 0 bases, with 11 bases between. Per germline, CDR1 LNHDA and CDR2 SQIVND (reference sequence). The CDR3 loop is CASRPGHLNTEAFF. The CDR3 DNA follows: TGTGCCAGTAGGCCGGGACATCTGAACACTGAAGCTTTCTTT.

J is TRBJ2-7 and V is TRBV6-5; tentative D call: TRBD1 (6 bases). There are 13 residues in the CDR3. Germline-derived CDR1 and CDR2 are MNHEY and SVGAGI. Trimming took off 5 bases at V and 2 bases at J, with 10 bases between the two ends. Here the CDR3 reads CASSRTVPYEQYF. CDR3 coding DNA: TGTGCCAGCAGTCGGACAGTTCCCTACGAGCAGTACTTC.

V is TRBV27 and J is TRBJ2-4, with 11 bases fitting TRBD2. The V gene's germline CDR1 is MNHEY and CDR2 SMNVEV (reference sequence). V dropped 5 bases and J dropped 1; count of bases not matched to a gene: 16. This CDR3 is built from 20 residues. The CDR3 loop is CASSPAGVAGGRGAKNIQYF. The CDR3 nucleotides are TGTGCCAGCAGTCCTGCGGGGGTAGCGGGAGGGAGGGGGGCCAAAAACATTCAGTACTTC.

The chain combines TRBV30 with TRBJ1-6, with D possibly TRBD1 on 5 matching bases. CDR1 is GTSNPN and CDR2 is SVGIG in the germline V gene (reference sequence). V was cut by 3 bases and J by 2 bases, with 14 bases left in between. The CDR3 consists of 16 residues. This CDR3 reads CAWSPGGLPYNSPLHF. CDR3 nucleotide sequence: TGTGCCTGGAGCCCGGGGGGATTACCCTATAATTCACCCCTCCACTTT.

This chain joins TRBV7-3 and TRBJ2-3; D remains unclear. The germline V gene has CDR1 SGHTA and CDR2 FQGTGA. Between the trimmed V and J ends, which lost 9 bases and 0 bases, there was a span of 13 bases. This CDR3 contains 14 residues. The CDR3 DNA is TGTGCCAGTTCCCTGCGGTTAAGCACAGATACGCAGTATTTT. It specifies CASSLRLSTDTQYF.

This chain connects TRBV5-8 to TRBJ2-5, with D tentatively TRBD1 (5 bases). Germline loops: CDR1 SGHTS, CDR2 YDEGEE. The CDR3 consists of 15 residues. The V end was cut by 0 bases, the J end by 0 bases, with 9 bases between. The CDR3 spells CASSLGGRDQETQYF. CDR3 sequence (DNA): TGTGCCAGCAGCTTGGGGGGCAGGGACCAAGAGACCCAGTACTTC.

The gene calls are TRBV6-1 and TRBJ2-7; 9 nucleotides match TRBD1. This CDR3 contains 14 residues. V was clipped by 4 bases and J by 4 bases; unmatched bases: 5. Looked up from germline, CDR1 is MNHNS and CDR2 is SASEGT. DNA for the CDR3: TGTGCCAGCAGTGTCGGGACAGGGTCGTACGAGCAGTACTTC. This sequence encodes CASSVGTGSYEQYF.

The rearrangement links TRBV7-6 to TRBJ1-1; D uncertain. The CDR3 covers 13 residues. CDR1 SGHVS and CDR2 FNYEAQ come from the germline V gene. Trimming removed 5 bases at V and 10 bases at J, with 17 bases between. As DNA, the CDR3 is TGTGCCAGCAGCCCCTCTCCTTTCGAGGGAGCTTTCTTT. This encodes CASSPSPFEGAFF.